The 23 T cell receptor beta chains given below trace back to one sample, sequenced in a study of cytomegalovirus exposure and HLA in healthy donors. Researchers ran the PCR with 60 Vbeta and 13 Jbeta primers. Some clones are missing from TCRdb's copy, which holds only in-frame ones; the method was immunoSEQ multiplex PCR. The sample consists of 90,000 to 120,000 clones, 76% of them appearing once. Sequencing was carried out using PBMCs. These receptors were obtained from a woman aged 18-30 years in good health and CMV-seropositive.

The chain combines TRBV2 with TRBJ2-6; no clear D gene. Per the germline V gene, CDR1 is SNHLY and CDR2 is FYNNEI. Trimming took 3 bases from V and 3 from J, leaving 12 bases between them. This CDR3 spans 16 amino acids. Written as DNA, the CDR3 is TGTGCCAGCAGTGATTTAGTCAGAGGTGGGGCCAACGTCCTGACTTTC. It codes for CASSDLVRGGANVLTF.

This chain uses TRBV6-5 with TRBJ2-3; D is undetermined. The CDR3 has 15 residues. V lost 2 bases to trimming and J lost 0 bases, with 9 bases between them. Germline loops: CDR1 MNHEY, CDR2 SVGAGI. CDR3 sequence (DNA): TGTGCCAGCAGTTACGGGCAACCTAGCACAGATACGCAGTATTTT. Translating gives CASSYGQPSTDTQYF.

V gene TRBV9 combines with J gene TRBJ2-3; possible D gene TRBD1, 6 bases. The CDR3 is 16 residues long. V lost 0 bases and J lost 0, with 11 bases in between. Germline CDR1 and CDR2: SGDLS and YYNGEE. CDR3 DNA: TGTGCCAGCAGCGTAGGGGCAGGGGCGAGCACAGATACGCAGTATTTT. This codes for CASSVGAGASTDTQYF.

In this sample, this clone turned up a few times. This sequence joins TRBV27 and TRBJ2-1, with 13 nucleotides matching TRBD2. Germline CDR1 MNHEY, CDR2 SMNVEV (reference sequence). The length of the CDR3 is 15 residues. Unmatched junction bases numbered 5, after V lost 4 bases and J lost 8 bases. CDR3 in DNA: TGTGCCAGCAGTTCAGGGACTAGCGGGAAGGATGAGCAGTTCTTC. Protein product: CASSSGTSGKDEQFF.

The sample holds one count of this clone. The chain is built from TRBV7-9 and TRBJ2-1, with 8 bases matching TRBD2. The V gene's germline CDR1 is SEHNR and CDR2 FQNEAQ (reference sequence). The CDR3 contains 14 residues. V lost 4 bases, J lost 7 bases, and 6 bases stayed unmatched. The DNA of the CDR3 is TGTGCCAGCAGCTACGGGACTAGAAAGAATGAGCAGTTCTTC. This encodes CASSYGTRKNEQFF. Full variable domain (rest looked up from reference TRBV7-9 and TRBJ2-1): DTGVSQNPRHKITKRGQNVTFRCDPISEHNRLYWYRQTLGQGPEFLTYFQNEAQLEKSRLLSDRFSAERPKGSFSTLEIQRTEQGDSAMYLCASSYGTRKNEQFFGPGTRLTVL.

The V and J genes are TRBV28 and TRBJ2-7, with D possibly TRBD2 on 5 matching bases. The CDR3 runs 13 residues. CDR1 is MDHEN, CDR2 SYDVKM, per germline. The V gene lost 8 bases and the J gene lost 2 bases, with 13 bases spanning the gap. CDR3 DNA sequence: TGTGCCAGCCTAAGGGCAGCGGCCTACGAGCAGTACTTC. Translating it yields CASLRAAAYEQYF.

The chain has TRBV5-1 and TRBJ1-1; 7 bases are shared with TRBD1. The trim removed 4 bases at V and 7 bases at J, leaving 7 bases unmatched. The CDR3 consists of 13 residues. The germline CDR1 and CDR2 sequences are SGHRS and YFSETQ. The CDR3 spells CASSPKDRFEAFF. As DNA, the CDR3 is TGCGCCAGCAGCCCCAAGGACAGGTTTGAAGCTTTCTTT.

In this sample, this clone turned up a few times. This chain joins TRBV4-1 and TRBJ1-1; maybe TRBD1 (5 bases). Trimming took 0 bases from V and 1 from J, leaving 12 bases between them. Germline CDR1 is MGHRA and CDR2 is YSYEKL. This CDR3 spans 16 amino acids. CDR3 nucleotides: TGCGCCAGCAGCCAAGATTCCGGGGGTACGAACACTGAAGCTTTCTTT. Amino acids: CASSQDSGGTNTEAFF.

This clone has a single count. The V and J genes are TRBV7-8 and TRBJ2-1; TRBD1 matches at 9 bases. The CDR3 is 14 amino acids. J gave up 5 bases and V 5 bases, and 4 bases lay outside the gene matches. Germline CDR1 is SGHVS and CDR2 is FQNEAQ. The CDR3 nucleotides read TGTGCCAGCAGCGGGGACAGGGTACACAATGAGCAGTTCTTC. It codes for CASSGDRVHNEQFF. Combining the CDR3 with reference TRBV7-8 and TRBJ2-1 gives the whole variable domain GAGVSQSPRYKVAKRGQDVALRCDPISGHVSLFWYQQALGQGPEFLTYFQNEAQLDKSGLPSDRFFAERPEGSVSTLKIQRTQQEDSAVYLCASSGDRVHNEQFFGPGTRLTVL.

V usage is TRBV4-1 and J usage is TRBJ1-1, with 12 bases fitting TRBD1. CDR1 and CDR2 (germline): MGHRA, YSYEKL. This CDR3 has 17 residues. J was trimmed by 4 bases and V by 1 base; bases with no gene match: 7. DNA for the CDR3: TGCGCCAGCAGCCAAGGCGGGACAGGGGGCCCCAGCACTGAAGCTTTCTTT. It translates to CASSQGGTGGPSTEAFF.

This chain uses TRBV10-2 with TRBJ2-2, with a possible D match to TRBD2 (5 bases). CDR3 length: 15 residues. Germline CDR1 and CDR2: WSHSY and SAAADI. V was pared by 2 bases and J by 3 bases, with 10 bases between. Written as DNA, the CDR3 is TGCGCCAGCAGTGAGCTAGCTAGGGACACCGGGGAGCTGTTTTTT. Amino acids: CASSELARDTGELFF.

This clone was counted between two and nine times. The chain carries TRBV2 and TRBJ1-5, with TRBD1 matching over 7 bases. This CDR3 comprises 14 residues. V dropped 6 bases and J dropped 7; count of bases not matched to a gene: 9. Germline V lookup: CDR1 SNHLY, CDR2 FYNNEI. The CDR3 loop is CASSAEGAGQPQHF. CDR3 sequence (DNA): TGTGCCAGCAGCGCGGAGGGGGCTGGACAGCCCCAGCATTTT.

This chain connects TRBV10-3 to TRBJ2-3; 9 nucleotides align to TRBD2. The trim removed 3 bases at V and 5 bases at J, leaving 9 bases unmatched. This CDR3 has 16 residues. The germline V gene has CDR1 ENHRY and CDR2 SYGVKD. The DNA for the CDR3 is TGTGCCATCAGTGACCAGCGGGAGGTACCGGGAGATACGCAGTATTTT. Translation gives CAISDQREVPGDTQYF.

This clone came up a few times. This chain uses TRBV25-1 with TRBJ2-1; 7 nucleotides match TRBD2. The CDR3 has 15 residues. V lost 1 base to trimming and J lost 0 bases; unmatched junction nucleotides: 0. Germline V gives CDR1 MGHDK, CDR2 SYGVNS. The CDR3 sequence is CASSESGGSYNEQFF. Here the CDR3 DNA reads TGTGCCAGCAGTGAATCGGGGGGCTCCTACAATGAGCAGTTCTTC.

This clone was seen a handful of times. V is TRBV27 and J is TRBJ2-7; 14 bases are shared with TRBD2. After removal of 3 bases from V and 3 bases from J, the junction contained 1 base not matched to a gene. The CDR3 is 15 residues long. From germline, CDR1 is MNHEY and CDR2 SMNVEV (reference sequence). CDR3 amino acids: CASSLGLAGVYEQYF. CDR3 DNA: TGTGCCAGCAGTTTGGGACTAGCGGGAGTCTACGAGCAGTACTTC.

The J gene is TRBJ2-1, the V gene TRBV19; 9 bases match TRBD1. Germline CDR1 and CDR2: LNHDA and SQIVND (reference sequence). V lost 7 bases to trimming and J lost 4 bases; unmatched junction nucleotides: 8. The CDR3 covers 15 residues. CDR3 region: CASNKGQGPYNEQFF. CDR3 nucleotide sequence: TGTGCCAGTAATAAGGGACAGGGCCCTTACAATGAGCAGTTCTTC.

The J gene is TRBJ2-3, the V gene TRBV5-1; 7 positions match TRBD2. The trim removed 1 base at V and 5 bases at J, leaving 7 bases unmatched. Germline CDR1 and CDR2: SGHRS and YFSETQ. CDR3 length: 15 amino acids. CDR3 residues: CASSLMGGPVDTQYF. The CDR3 DNA is TGCGCCAGCAGCTTGATGGGAGGGCCGGTAGATACGCAGTATTTT.

This clone was observed a few times. The gene calls are TRBV10-3 and TRBJ1-5, with 9 bases identical to TRBD1. This CDR3 is built from 14 residues. Germline V lookup: CDR1 ENHRY, CDR2 SYGVKD. V lost 5 bases to trimming and J lost 4 bases; unmatched junction nucleotides: 3. The CDR3 loop is CAISTGGTNQPQHF. In nucleotides, the CDR3 is TGTGCCATCAGTACAGGGGGCACTAATCAGCCCCAGCATTTT.

CDR3 sequence: CASIKGDRGYSGANVLTF. The CDR3 bases are TGTGCCAGCATCAAAGGGGACAGGGGATACTCTGGGGCCAACGTCCTGACTTTC. V gene TRBV28 combines with J gene TRBJ2-6; the match to TRBD1 covers 10 bases. The CDR3 has 18 residues. Germline V CDR1 and CDR2: MDHEN, SYDVKM. The junction had 9 bases not matched to a gene; V was cut back by 7 bases and J by 0 bases. The full variable domain, in which reference TRBV28 and TRBJ2-6 provide the parts outside the CDR3, is DVKVTQSSRYLVKRTGEKVFLECVQDMDHENMFWYRQDPGLGLRLIYFSYDVKMKEKGDIPEGYSVSREKKERFSLILESASTNQTSMYLCASIKGDRGYSGANVLTFGAGSRLTVL.

The rearrangement joins TRBV6-6 to TRBJ1-2, with TRBD1 matching 7 bases. The CDR3 sequence is 14 residues long. With 5 bases clipped from V and 4 bases from J, the junction kept 7 bases outside the gene matches. Germline CDR1 is MNHNY and CDR2 is SVGAGI (reference sequence). The CDR3 here is CASSPIQGTYGYTF. DNA for the CDR3: TGTGCCAGCAGTCCTATACAGGGGACCTATGGCTACACCTTC.

This clone was seen more than once but under ten times. The genes are TRBV5-1 and TRBJ2-5, with TRBD1 matching over 8 bases. CDR3 length equals 14 residues. CDR1 SGHRS and CDR2 YFSETQ come from the germline V gene. Trimming took 4 bases from V and 1 from J; bases not matched to a gene: 3. CDR3 sequence (DNA): TGCGCCAGCAGCCCAGGGGGCACCCAAGAGACCCAGTACTTC. Amino acids: CASSPGGTQETQYF.

The chain links TRBV30 to TRBJ2-2; TRBD1 is a possible D gene (6 bases). Germline V gene lookup returns CDR1 GTSNPN and CDR2 SVGIG (reference sequence). The CDR3 runs 14 residues. V lost 7 bases to trimming and J lost 6 bases, with 18 bases between them. The CDR3 spells CASLGAPGAGELFF. The CDR3, as DNA: TGTGCCTCGTTGGGGGCTCCCGGGGCCGGGGAGCTGTTTTTT.

The J gene is TRBJ2-5, the V gene TRBV30; TRBD1 matches 10 bases. Losses at the gene ends were 3 bases for V and 1 base for J; bases not matched to a gene: 5. Germline CDR1 is GTSNPN and CDR2 is SVGIG (reference sequence). This CDR3 comprises 15 residues. Here the CDR3 DNA reads TGTGCCTGGAGGGGGACAGGGGTTATCCAAGAGACCCAGTACTTC. Translated, it gives CAWRGTGVIQETQYF.